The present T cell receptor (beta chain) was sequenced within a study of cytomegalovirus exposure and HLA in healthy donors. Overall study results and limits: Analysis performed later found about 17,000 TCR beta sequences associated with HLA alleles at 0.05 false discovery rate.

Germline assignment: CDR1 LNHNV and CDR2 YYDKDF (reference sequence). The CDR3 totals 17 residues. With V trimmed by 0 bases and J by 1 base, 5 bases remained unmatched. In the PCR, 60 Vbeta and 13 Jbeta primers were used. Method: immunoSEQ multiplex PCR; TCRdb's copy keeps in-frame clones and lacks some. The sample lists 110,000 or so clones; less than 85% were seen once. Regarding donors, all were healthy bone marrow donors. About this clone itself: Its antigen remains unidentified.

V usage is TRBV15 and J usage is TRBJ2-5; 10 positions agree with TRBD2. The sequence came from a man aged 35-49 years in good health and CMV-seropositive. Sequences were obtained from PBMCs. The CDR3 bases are TGTGCCACCAGCAGAGACAGGACTAGCGGAGCCCAAGAGACCCAGTACTTC. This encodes CATSRDRTSGAQETQYF.